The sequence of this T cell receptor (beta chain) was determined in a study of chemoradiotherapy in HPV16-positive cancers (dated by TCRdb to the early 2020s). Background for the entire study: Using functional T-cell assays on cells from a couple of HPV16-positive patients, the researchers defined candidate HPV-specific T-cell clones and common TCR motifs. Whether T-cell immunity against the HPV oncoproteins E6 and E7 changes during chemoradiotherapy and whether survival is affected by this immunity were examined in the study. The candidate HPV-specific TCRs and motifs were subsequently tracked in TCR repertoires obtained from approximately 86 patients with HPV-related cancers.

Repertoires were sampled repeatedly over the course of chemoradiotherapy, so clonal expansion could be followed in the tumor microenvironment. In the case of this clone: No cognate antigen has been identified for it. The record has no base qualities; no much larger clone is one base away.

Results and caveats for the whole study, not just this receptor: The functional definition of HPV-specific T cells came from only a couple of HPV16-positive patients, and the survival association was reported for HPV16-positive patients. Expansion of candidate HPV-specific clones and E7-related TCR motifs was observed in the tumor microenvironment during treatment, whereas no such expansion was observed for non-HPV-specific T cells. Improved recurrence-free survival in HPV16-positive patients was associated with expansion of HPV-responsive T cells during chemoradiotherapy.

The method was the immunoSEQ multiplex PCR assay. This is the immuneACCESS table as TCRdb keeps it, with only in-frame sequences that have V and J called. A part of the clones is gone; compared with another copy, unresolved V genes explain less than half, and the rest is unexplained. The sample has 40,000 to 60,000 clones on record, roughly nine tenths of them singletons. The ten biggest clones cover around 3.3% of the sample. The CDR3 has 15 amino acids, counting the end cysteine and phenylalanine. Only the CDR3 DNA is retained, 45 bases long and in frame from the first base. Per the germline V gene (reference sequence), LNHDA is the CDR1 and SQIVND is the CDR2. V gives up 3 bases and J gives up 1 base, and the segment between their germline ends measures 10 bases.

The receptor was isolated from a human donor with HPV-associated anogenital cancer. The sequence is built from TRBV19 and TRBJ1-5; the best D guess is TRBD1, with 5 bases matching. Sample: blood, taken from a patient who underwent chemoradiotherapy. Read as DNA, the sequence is TGTGCCAGTAGTATCAGGACACCCAGCAATCAGCCCCAGCATTTT. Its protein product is CASSIRTPSNQPQHF.